This passage covers 10 T cell receptor beta chains from one sample sequenced in a study of T cell repertoires in cytomegalovirus infection. TCRdb passed the reads through MiXCR, listing each CDR3 protein once. The profile covers a few hundred thousand distinct CDR3 sequences, with about 25% appearing a single time and over 10% taken by the ten largest. Input material: PBMCs. These receptor sequences come from a human donor in good health (CMV status not recorded). Some clones in this sample may be carry-over from other donors' samples.

The genes are TRBV12-3 or TRBV12-4 and TRBJ2-1; 9 bases align to TRBD1. CDR3 length: 15 residues. V dropped 4 bases and J dropped 7; count of bases not matched to a gene: 8. DNA of the CDR3: TGTGCCAGCAGTTCACAGGGGGCATCGAGGAATGAGCAGTTCTTC. It specifies CASSSQGASRNEQFF.

This clonotype was counted only a few times. The V gene is TRBV11-2, the J gene TRBJ2-5; D may be TRBD2 (6 bases). Trimming shortened V by 5 bases and J by 5 bases, and 12 bases separated the two germline ends. The CDR3 runs to 13 residues. Germline assignment: CDR1 SGHAT and CDR2 FQNNGV. CDR3 in amino acids: CASSHPSVETQYF. CDR3 nucleotides: TGTGCCAGCAGCCATCCTAGCGTCGAGACCCAGTACTTC.

This rearrangement joins TRBV6-2 or TRBV6-3 to TRBJ2-5; D remains ambiguous. Between the trimmed V and J ends, which lost 0 bases and 7 bases, there was a span of 12 bases. The CDR3 spans 14 residues. In germline, CDR1 is MNHEY, CDR2 SVGEGT. The CDR3 protein is CASSYSLTAGTQYF. CDR3 nucleotides: TGTGCCAGCAGTTACTCGTTAACGGCTGGGACCCAGTACTTC.

The V and J genes are TRBV5-1 and TRBJ1-2, with D uncertain. The length of the CDR3 is 14 residues. V gave up 1 base and J gave up 8 bases, with 15 bases separating them. From germline, CDR1 is SGHRS and CDR2 YFSETQ. The CDR3 DNA reads TGCGCCAGCAGCTTGCCCCTTGGGGTAGCAGGCTACACCTTC. This gives the protein CASSLPLGVAGYTF. Drawing the rest from reference TRBV5-1 and TRBJ1-2, the complete variable domain is KAGVTQTPRYLIKTRGQQVTLSCSPISGHRSVSWYQQTPGQGLQFLFEYFSETQRNKGNFPGRFSGRQFSNSRSEMNVSTLELGDSALYLCASSLPLGVAGYTFGSGTRLTVV.

V usage is TRBV28 and J usage is TRBJ2-1; 10 positions agree with TRBD1. Looked up from germline, CDR1 is MDHEN and CDR2 is SYDVKM. CDR3 size: 14 residues. V shed 7 bases, J shed 5 bases, and the junction held 5 bases outside the gene matches. The CDR3 region has the DNA TGTGCCAGCATTGACAGGGGGCGCAACAATGAGCAGTTCTTC. Its protein product is CASIDRGRNNEQFF.

The chain carries TRBV7-6 and TRBJ2-5; maybe TRBD2 (5 bases). The CDR3 runs to 13 residues. V dropped 6 bases and J dropped 4 bases, with 12 bases sitting between them. Looked up from germline, CDR1 is SGHVS and CDR2 is FNYEAQ. Written as DNA, the CDR3 is TGTGCCAGCAGTCCCGCGGGCACAGAGACCCAGTACTTC. Protein product: CASSPAGTETQYF.

The chain's CDR3 is CASSVFGDNTGELFF. The CDR3 nucleotides read TGTGCCAGCAGCGTTTTCGGGGATAACACCGGGGAGCTGTTTTTT. The chain carries TRBV9 and TRBJ2-2; D perhaps matches TRBD2 (5 bases). The germline CDR1 and CDR2 sequences are SGDLS and YYNGEE. The V end lost 2 bases, the J end lost 2 bases, and 10 bases lay between the germline ends. The CDR3 consists of 15 residues.

The gene calls are TRBV4-3 and TRBJ1-6; weak D call: TRBD1 (5 bases). The V end lost 4 bases, the J end lost 10 bases, and 11 bases lay between the germline ends. The length of the CDR3 is 13 residues. Germline V gene sequence: CDR1 LGHNA, CDR2 YSLEER. CDR3 residues: CASSLFSGSPLHF. Written as DNA, the CDR3 is TGCGCCAGCAGCCTATTTTCAGGGTCACCCCTCCACTTT.

The rearrangement links TRBV6-6 to TRBJ2-7; D is uncertain. The CDR3 consists of 14 residues. Germline V lookup: CDR1 MNHNY, CDR2 SVGAGI (reference sequence). Trimming stripped 4 bases from V and 2 bases from J, with 12 bases between. This CDR3 is CASSFKTDTYEQYF. CDR3 in DNA: TGTGCCAGCAGTTTTAAGACGGATACCTACGAGCAGTACTTC.

This sequence joins TRBV7-2 and TRBJ1-5; D perhaps matches TRBD1 (5 bases). The V end was cut by 0 bases, the J end by 8 bases, with 8 bases between. The germline V gene encodes CDR1 SGHTA and CDR2 FQGNSA. The CDR3 is 13 amino acids. In DNA form, the CDR3 reads TGTGCCAGCAGCTTAGCGTGGGGGGAGCCCCAGCATTTT. It yields the protein CASSLAWGEPQHF.